This T cell receptor beta chain was observed in a study of T cells expressing NK-cell markers. Looking at the study overall: All TCR beta repertoires analysed originated from sorted CD3+CD56+NKG2C+, CD3+CD56+NKG2C- and CD3+CD56-NKG2C+ T cells. Out of eight donors sequenced, seven tested HCMV-seropositive and the remaining one seronegative.

A remark on this clonotype: No antigen is known for it.

The CDR3 covers 21 residues. Germline assignment: CDR1 MNHEY and CDR2 SVGEGT. TCRdb reprocessed the 5' RACE reads, keeping one entry per CDR3 protein, no DNA. Its table lists more than 250,000 distinct CDR3 sequences. Study-level points and caveats: Also leading the CD3+CD56-NKG2C+ fraction in a handful of donors were these clonotypes. Six donors had dominant NKG2C+ clonotypes that comprised about 1.0-7.5% of their CD8+ T cells.

The TCR was taken from a man between 18 and 29 years old in good health. The sequencing input was blood T cells: a sorted CD56 or NKG2C T cell subset, CD4+ or CD8+ T cells, or bulk PBMC T cells (not recorded which). The chain combines TRBV6-2 or TRBV6-3 with TRBJ2-3; TCRdb lists TRBD2, though no DNA is available to test this call. The CDR3 sequence is CASRPLAGGLRVLPDTDTQYF.